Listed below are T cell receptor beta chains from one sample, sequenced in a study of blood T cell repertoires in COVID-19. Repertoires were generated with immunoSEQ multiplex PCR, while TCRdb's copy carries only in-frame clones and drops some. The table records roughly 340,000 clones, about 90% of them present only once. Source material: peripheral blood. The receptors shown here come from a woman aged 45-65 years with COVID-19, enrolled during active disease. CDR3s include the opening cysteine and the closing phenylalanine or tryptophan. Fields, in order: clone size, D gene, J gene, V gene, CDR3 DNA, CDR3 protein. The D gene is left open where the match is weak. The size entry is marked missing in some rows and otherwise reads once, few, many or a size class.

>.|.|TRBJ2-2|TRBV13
TGTGCCAGCAGCCGGCTCACAGGGCTCACCGGGGAGCTGTTTTTT
CASSRLTGLTGELFF
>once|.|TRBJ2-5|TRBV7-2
TGTGCCAGCAGTTTCCGCGGACGGACTCAAGAGACCCAGTACTTC
CASSFRGRTQETQYF
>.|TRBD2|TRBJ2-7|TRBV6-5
TGTGCCAGCAGTTACTCGAAGCGGGATCGGGGCGAGCAGTACTTC
CASSYSKRDRGEQYF
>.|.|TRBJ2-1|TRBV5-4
TGTGCCAGCAGCTCAGAAAGTGAGCAGTTCTTC
CASSSESEQFF
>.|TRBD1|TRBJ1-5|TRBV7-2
TGTGCCAGCAGCTTAGGACAGGGGGCCTTTTACAATCAGCCCCAGCATTTT
CASSLGQGAFYNQPQHF
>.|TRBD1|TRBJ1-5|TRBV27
TGTGCCAGCAGTTTCGGGACAGACAATCAGCCCCAGCATTTT
CASSFGTDNQPQHF
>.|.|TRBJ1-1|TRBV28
TGTGCCAGCAGTTTCCAAAACCAGGGGCAAGAAGCTTTCTTT
CASSFQNQGQEAFF
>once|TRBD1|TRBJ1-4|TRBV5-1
TGCGCCAGCAGCTTGCCTACAGGGGGCTCGAATGAAAAACTGTTTTTT
CASSLPTGGSNEKLFF
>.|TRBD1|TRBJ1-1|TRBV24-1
TGTGCCACCTCCCGGGACAGGGGTAGGGTGGACACTGAAGCTTTCTTT
CATSRDRGRVDTEAFF
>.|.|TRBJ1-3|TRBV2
TGTGCCAGCAGTGAGGCAGACTACTCTGGAAACACCATATATTTT
CASSEADYSGNTIYF
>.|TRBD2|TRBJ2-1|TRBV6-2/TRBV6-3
TGTGCCAGCAGTCGACTAGCGGGACATCACAATGAGCAGTTCTTC
CASSRLAGHHNEQFF
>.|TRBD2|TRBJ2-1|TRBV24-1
TGTGCCACCAGTGGGACTAGCGGGAGATCCTACAATGAGCAGTTCTTC
CATSGTSGRSYNEQFF